This T cell receptor beta chain emerged from a study of blood T cell repertoires in COVID-19. The overall study: Samples came from the United States, Italy and Spain, spanning acute and convalescent COVID-19. In each case, the material was cDNA or gDNA derived from T cells, B-cell-depleted T cells, or PBMCs.

How the authors handled the data: Amplification with reference gene primers provided the estimates of nucleated cell counts. The protocol was immunoSEQ multiplex PCR, while the TCRdb copy is restricted to in-frame clones and leaves out a portion. V, J and clone size were drawn from that table, and D and trimming were deduced from the DNA. The sample holds around 150,000 clones, approximately 86% seen once. The V end was cut by 3 bases, the J end by 8 bases, with 13 bases between. CDR1 is SNHLY, CDR2 FYNNEI, per germline. This CDR3 contains 14 residues. This rearrangement joins TRBV2 to TRBJ1-4, with D unclear. The sample consisted of peripheral blood. This receptor was obtained from a man in his 60s with acute or convalescent COVID-19. This CDR3 is CASSDSRVSEKLFF. In DNA, the CDR3 is TGTGCCAGCAGTGACTCCCGGGTGAGCGAAAAACTGTTTTTT. The full variable domain, with the rest looked up from reference TRBV2 and TRBJ1-4, is EPEVTQTPSHQVTQMGQEVILRCVPISNHLYFYWYRQILGQKVEFLVSFYNNEISEKSEIFDDQFSVERPDGSNFTLKIRSTKLEDSAMYFCASSDSRVSEKLFFGSGTQLSVL.